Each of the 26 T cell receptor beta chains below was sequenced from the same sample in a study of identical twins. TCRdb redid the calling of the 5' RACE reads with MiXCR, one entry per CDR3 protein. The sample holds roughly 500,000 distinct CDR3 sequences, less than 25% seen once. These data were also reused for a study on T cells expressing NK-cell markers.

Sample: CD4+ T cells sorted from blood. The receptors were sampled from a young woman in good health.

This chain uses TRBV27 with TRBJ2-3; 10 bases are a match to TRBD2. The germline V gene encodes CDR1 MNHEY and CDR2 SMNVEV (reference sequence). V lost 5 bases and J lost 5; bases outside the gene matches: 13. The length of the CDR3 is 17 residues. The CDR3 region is CASSPRTSGTTVDTQYF. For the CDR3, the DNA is TGTGCCAGCAGTCCGCGGACTAGCGGTACCACGGTAGATACGCAGTATTTT.

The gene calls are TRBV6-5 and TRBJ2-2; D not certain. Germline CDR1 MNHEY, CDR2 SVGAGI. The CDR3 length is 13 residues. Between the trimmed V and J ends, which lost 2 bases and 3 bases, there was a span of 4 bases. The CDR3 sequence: CASSYADTGELFF. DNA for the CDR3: TGTGCCAGCAGTTACGCCGACACCGGGGAGCTGTTTTTT.

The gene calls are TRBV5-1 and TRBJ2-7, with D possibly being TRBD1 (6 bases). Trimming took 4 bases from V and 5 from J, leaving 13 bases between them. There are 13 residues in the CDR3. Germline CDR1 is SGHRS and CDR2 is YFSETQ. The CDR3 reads CASSIGGANEQYF. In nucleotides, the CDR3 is TGCGCCAGCAGCATTGGGGGCGCTAACGAGCAGTACTTC.

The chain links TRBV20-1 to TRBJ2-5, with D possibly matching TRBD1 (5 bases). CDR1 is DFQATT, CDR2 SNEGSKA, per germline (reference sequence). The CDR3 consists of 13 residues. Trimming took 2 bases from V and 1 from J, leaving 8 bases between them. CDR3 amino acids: CSARRQPQETQYF. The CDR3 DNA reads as TGCAGTGCTAGAAGACAGCCCCAAGAGACCCAGTACTTC.

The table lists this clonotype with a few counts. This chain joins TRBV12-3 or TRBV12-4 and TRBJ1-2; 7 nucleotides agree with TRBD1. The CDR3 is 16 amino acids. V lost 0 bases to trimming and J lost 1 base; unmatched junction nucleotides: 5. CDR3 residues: CASSLAPGQLNYGYTF. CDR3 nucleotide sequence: TGTGCCAGCAGTTTAGCGCCGGGACAGCTTAACTATGGCTACACCTTC.

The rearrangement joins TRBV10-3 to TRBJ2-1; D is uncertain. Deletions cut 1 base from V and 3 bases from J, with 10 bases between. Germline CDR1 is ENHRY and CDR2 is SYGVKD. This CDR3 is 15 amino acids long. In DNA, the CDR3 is TGTGCCATCAGTGAGTTTTTGGAAAACTACAATGAGCAGTTCTTC. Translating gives CAISEFLENYNEQFF.

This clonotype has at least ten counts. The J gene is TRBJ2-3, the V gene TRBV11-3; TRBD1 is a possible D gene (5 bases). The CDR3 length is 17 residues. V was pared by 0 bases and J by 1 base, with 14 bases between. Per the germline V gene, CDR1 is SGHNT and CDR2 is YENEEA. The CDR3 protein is CASSLEPGLFGTDTQYF. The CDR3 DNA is TGTGCCAGCAGCTTAGAACCAGGGTTATTTGGCACAGATACGCAGTATTTT.

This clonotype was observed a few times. Here the CDR3 reads CASSARLAGGSNEQFF. CDR3 in DNA: TGTGCCAGCAGTGCCCGACTAGCGGGGGGCTCCAATGAGCAGTTCTTC. The V call is TRBV6-1, the J call TRBJ2-1; 13 nucleotides line up with TRBD2. The CDR3 spans 16 residues. Trimming took 4 bases from V and 6 from J; bases not matched to a gene: 6. The germline gives CDR1 MNHNS, CDR2 SASEGT.

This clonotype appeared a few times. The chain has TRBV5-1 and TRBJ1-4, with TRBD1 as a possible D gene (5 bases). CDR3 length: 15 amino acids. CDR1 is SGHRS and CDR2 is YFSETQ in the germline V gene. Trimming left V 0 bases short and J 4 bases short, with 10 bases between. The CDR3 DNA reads TGCGCCAGCAGCTTGGTGAGGGGTGGTAATGAAAAACTGTTTTTT. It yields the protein CASSLVRGGNEKLFF. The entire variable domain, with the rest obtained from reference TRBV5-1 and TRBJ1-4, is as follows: KAGVTQTPRYLIKTRGQQVTLSCSPISGHRSVSWYQQTPGQGLQFLFEYFSETQRNKGNFPGRFSGRQFSNSRSEMNVSTLELGDSALYLCASSLVRGGNEKLFFGSGTQLSVL.

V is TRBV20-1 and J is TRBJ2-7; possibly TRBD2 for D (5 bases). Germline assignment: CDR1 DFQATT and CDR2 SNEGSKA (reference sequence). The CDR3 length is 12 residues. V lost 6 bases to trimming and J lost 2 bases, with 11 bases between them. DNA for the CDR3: TGCAGTGCCATGAGGGATCCCTACGAGCAGTACTTC. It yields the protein CSAMRDPYEQYF.

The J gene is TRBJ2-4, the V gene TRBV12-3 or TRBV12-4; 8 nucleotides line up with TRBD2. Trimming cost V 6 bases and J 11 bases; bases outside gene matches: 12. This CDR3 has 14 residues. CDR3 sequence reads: CASRSLTGGRLQYF. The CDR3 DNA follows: TGTGCCAGCAGGTCCCTCACGGGGGGGAGGCTTCAGTACTTC.

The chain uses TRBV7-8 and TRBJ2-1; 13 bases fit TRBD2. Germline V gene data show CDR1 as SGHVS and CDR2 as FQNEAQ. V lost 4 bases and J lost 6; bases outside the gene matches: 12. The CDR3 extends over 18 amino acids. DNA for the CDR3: TGTGCCAGCAGCTCGAAGACTAGCGGGAGGCCTCCTTTCAATGAGCAGTTCTTC. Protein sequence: CASSSKTSGRPPFNEQFF.

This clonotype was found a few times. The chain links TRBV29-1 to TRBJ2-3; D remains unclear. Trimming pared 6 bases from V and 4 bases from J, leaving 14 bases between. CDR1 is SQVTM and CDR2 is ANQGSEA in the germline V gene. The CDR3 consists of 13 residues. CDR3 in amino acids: CSVITSGPDTQYF. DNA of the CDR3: TGCAGCGTAATCACCTCGGGCCCAGATACGCAGTATTTT.

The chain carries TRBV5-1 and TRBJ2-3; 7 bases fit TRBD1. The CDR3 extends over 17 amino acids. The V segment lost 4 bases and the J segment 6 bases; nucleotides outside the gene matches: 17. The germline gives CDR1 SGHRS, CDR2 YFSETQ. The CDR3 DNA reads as TGCGCCAGCAGCACGGACCCCAGGACAGGCCAATCTGATACGCAGTATTTT. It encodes CASSTDPRTGQSDTQYF.

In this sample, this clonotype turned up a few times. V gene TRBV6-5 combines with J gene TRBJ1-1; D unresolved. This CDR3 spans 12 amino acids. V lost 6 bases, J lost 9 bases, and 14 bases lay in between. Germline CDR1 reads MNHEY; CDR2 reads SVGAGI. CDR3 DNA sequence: TGTGCCAGCAGCCCTGGGGTCGGACAAGCTTTCTTT. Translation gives CASSPGVGQAFF.

In DNA, the CDR3 is TGTGCCAGCAGCTTATACAGGGGGGACGAAAAACTGTTTTTT. Translation gives CASSLYRGDEKLFF. The V call is TRBV7-9, the J call TRBJ1-4; TRBD1 matches 8 bases. V was pared by 2 bases and J by 8 bases, with 4 bases of the junction left unmatched. From germline, CDR1 is SEHNR and CDR2 FQNEAQ (reference sequence). The CDR3 totals 14 residues.

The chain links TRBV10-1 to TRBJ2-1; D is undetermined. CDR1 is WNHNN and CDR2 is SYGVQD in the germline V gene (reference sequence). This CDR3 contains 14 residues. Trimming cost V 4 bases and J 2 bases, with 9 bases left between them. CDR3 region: CASSARDTYNEQFF. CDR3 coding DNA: TGCGCCAGCAGTGCTAGAGACACCTACAATGAGCAGTTCTTC.

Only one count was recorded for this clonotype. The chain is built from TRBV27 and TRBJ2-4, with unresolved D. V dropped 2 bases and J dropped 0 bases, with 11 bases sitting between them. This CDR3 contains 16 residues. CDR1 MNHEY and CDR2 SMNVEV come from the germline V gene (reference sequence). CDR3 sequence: CASSLKLGLAKNIQYF. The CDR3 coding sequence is TGTGCCAGCAGTTTAAAGCTAGGGCTAGCCAAAAACATTCAGTACTTC.

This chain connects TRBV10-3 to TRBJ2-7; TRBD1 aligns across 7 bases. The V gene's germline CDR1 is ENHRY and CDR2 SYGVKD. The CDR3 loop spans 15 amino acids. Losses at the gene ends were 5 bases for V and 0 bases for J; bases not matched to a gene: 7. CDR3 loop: CAISPGTVSSYEQYF. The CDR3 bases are TGTGCCATCAGTCCCGGGACAGTCAGCTCCTACGAGCAGTACTTC.

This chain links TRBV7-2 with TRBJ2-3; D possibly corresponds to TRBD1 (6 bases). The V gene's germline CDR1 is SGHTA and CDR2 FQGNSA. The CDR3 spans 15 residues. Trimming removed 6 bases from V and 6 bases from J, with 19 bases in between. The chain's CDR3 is CASSTQGRGVDTQYF. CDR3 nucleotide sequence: TGTGCCAGCAGTACGCAGGGCAGGGGAGTTGATACGCAGTATTTT.

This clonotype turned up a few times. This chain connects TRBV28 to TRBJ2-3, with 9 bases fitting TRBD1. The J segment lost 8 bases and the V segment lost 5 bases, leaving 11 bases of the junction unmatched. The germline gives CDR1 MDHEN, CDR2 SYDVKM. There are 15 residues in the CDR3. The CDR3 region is CASSAHLTGGGTQYF. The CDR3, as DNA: TGTGCCAGCAGTGCCCACTTGACAGGGGGAGGTACGCAGTATTTT.

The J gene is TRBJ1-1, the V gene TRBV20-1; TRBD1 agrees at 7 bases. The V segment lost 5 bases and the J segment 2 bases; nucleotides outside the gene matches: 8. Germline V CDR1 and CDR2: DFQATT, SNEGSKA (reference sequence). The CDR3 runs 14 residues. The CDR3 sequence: CSASQGGGNTEAFF. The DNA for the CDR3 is TGCAGTGCTTCTCAGGGAGGGGGCAACACTGAAGCTTTCTTT.

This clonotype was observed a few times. In nucleotides, the CDR3 is TGTGCCAGCAGCTTGAGGCTAGCGGGAGATGATGTGAGGGAGCAGTTCTTC. As protein: CASSLRLAGDDVREQFF. The V call is TRBV5-4, the J call TRBJ2-1; 10 nucleotides align to TRBD2. Germline assignment: CDR1 SGHNT and CDR2 YYREEE (reference sequence). Germline trimming cut 1 base from V and 10 bases from J; bases unmatched to any gene: 14. The CDR3 runs to 17 residues.

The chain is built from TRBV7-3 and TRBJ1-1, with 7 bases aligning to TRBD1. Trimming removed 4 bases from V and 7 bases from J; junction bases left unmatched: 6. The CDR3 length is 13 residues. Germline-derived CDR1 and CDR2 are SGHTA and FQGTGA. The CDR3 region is CASSSDRLGEAFF. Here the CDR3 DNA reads TGTGCCAGCAGCTCGGACAGGCTCGGTGAAGCTTTCTTT. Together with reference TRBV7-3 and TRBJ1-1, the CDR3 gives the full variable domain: GAGVSQTPSNKVTEKGKYVELRCDPISGHTALYWYRQSLGQGPEFLIYFQGTGAADDSGLPNDRFFAVRPEGSVSTLKIQRTERGDSAVYLCASSSDRLGEAFFGQGTRLTVV.

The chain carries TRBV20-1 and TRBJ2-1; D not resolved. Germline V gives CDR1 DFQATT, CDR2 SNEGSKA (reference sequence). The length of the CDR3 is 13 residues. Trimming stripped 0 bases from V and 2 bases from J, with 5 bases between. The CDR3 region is CSARDGTYNEQFF. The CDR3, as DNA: TGCAGTGCTAGAGATGGGACCTACAATGAGCAGTTCTTC.

The CDR3 DNA reads TGCAGTGCTAGAGATGTGGCAGGGGGCTCCTACGAGCAGTACTTC. This codes for CSARDVAGGSYEQYF. The rearrangement uses TRBV20-1 and TRBJ2-7; 7 nucleotides match TRBD1. Looked up from germline, CDR1 is DFQATT and CDR2 is SNEGSKA (reference sequence). The CDR3 is made up of 15 amino acids. V shed 0 bases, J shed 0 bases, and the junction held 5 bases outside the gene matches.